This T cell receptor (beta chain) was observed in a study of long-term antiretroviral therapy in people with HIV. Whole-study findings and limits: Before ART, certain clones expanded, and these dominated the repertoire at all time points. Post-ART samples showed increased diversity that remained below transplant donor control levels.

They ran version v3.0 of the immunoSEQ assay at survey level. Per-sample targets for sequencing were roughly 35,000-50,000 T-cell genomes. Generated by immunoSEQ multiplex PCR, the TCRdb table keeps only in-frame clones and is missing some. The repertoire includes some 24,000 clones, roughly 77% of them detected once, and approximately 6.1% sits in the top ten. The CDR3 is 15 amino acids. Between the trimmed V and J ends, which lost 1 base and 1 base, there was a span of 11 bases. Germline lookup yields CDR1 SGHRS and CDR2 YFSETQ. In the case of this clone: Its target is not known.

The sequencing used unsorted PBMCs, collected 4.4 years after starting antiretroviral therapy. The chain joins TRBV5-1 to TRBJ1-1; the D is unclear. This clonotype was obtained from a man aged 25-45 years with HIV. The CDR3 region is CASSLKASENTEAFF. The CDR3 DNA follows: TGCGCCAGCAGCTTGAAGGCCAGTGAGAACACTGAAGCTTTCTTT.